This T cell receptor (beta chain) was retrieved from a study of shared clonotypes between healthy human individuals. Here immunoSEQ multiplex PCR was the method, and the copy in TCRdb shows in-frame clones only, minus some. This sample carries about 870,000 clones, around 92% of them seen once, and the ten largest clones take more than 20%. CD45RO negativity and positive selection for CCR7 defined naive CD8 cells, a population that excluded terminally differentiated effector memory CD45RA+ cells. Healthy HIV-negative adults with no recent acute infections or vaccinations were recruited as donors. V was clipped by 0 bases and J by 4 bases, with 12 bases between them. Germline lookup yields CDR1 LGHNA and CDR2 YSLEER. The CDR3 sequence is 15 residues long.

The receptor was derived from a man aged 30 to 39 in good health. The chain uses TRBV4-3 and TRBJ1-2; D possibly corresponds to TRBD1 (6 bases). The sample taken for sequencing was naive CD8+ T cells sorted from blood. The CDR3 DNA follows: TGCGCCAGCAGCCAAGACAGGGGTACGGGCTATGGCTACACCTTC. Its translation is CASSQDRGTGYGYTF.